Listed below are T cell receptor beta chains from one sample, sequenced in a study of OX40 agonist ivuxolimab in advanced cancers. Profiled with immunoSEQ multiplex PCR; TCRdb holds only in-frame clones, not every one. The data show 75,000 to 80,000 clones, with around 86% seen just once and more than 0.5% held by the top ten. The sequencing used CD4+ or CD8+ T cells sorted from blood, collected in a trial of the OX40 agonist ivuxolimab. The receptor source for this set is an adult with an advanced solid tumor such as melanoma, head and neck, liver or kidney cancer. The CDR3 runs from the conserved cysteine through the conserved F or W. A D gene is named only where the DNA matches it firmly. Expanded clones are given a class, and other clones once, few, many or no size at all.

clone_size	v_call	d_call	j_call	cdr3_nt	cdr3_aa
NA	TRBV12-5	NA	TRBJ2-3	TGTGCTAGTGGTTTGGTACCGGGGGCGGTTGCGGTGGGAACGCAGTATTTT	CASGLVPGAVAVGTQYF
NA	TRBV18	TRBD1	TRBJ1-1	TGTGCCAGCTCACGACAGGGTGGGGACACTGAAGCTTTCTTT	CASSRQGGDTEAFF
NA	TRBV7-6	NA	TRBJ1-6	TGTGCCAGCGGAACACGGAATTCACCCCTCCACTTT	CASGTRNSPLHF
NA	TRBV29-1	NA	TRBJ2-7	TGCAGCGTTGGTAGGGGCCGCGAGCAGTACTTC	CSVGRGREQYF
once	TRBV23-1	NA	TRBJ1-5	TGCGCCAGCACCCAACGGGAAATCCGCAGTCAGCCCCAGCATTTT	CASTQREIRSQPQHF
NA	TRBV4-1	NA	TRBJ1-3	TGCGCCAGCAGCCAAGATCTCGTCTCTGGAAACACCATATATTTT	CASSQDLVSGNTIYF
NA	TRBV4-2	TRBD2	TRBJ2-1	TGTGCCAGCAGCCAAGCGGGGGGGCCCAATGAGCAGTTCTTC	CASSQAGGPNEQFF
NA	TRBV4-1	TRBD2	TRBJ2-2	TGCGCCAGCCGCCAGGGACTAGCGAATCCCGGGGAGCTGTTTTTT	CASRQGLANPGELFF
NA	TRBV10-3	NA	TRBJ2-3	TGTGCCACCCACGGCGGGATGGATACGCAGTATTTT	CATHGGMDTQYF
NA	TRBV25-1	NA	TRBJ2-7	TGTGCCAGCAGTGATTTTGGGCGGGGATCCTACGAGCAGTACTTC	CASSDFGRGSYEQYF
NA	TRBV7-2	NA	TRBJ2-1	TGTGCCAGCAGCTTAGCCGTGGGGTTGGCCTACAATGAGCAGTTCTTC	CASSLAVGLAYNEQFF
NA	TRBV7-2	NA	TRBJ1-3	TGTGCCAGCAGCTTAAGTGCCCCGGGGGCGTCTGGAAACACCATATATTTT	CASSLSAPGASGNTIYF
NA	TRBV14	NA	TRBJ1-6	TGTGCCAGCAGCCAAGGACGGATTAATTCACCCCTCCACTTT	CASSQGRINSPLHF
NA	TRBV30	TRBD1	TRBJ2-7	TGTGCCTACAAGGGCAAGACAGGGTATCTATCCGCCTACGAGCAGTACTTC	CAYKGKTGYLSAYEQYF
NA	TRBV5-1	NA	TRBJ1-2	TGCGCCAGCAGCTTGGTAGGAGCGGATGGCTACACCTTC	CASSLVGADGYTF
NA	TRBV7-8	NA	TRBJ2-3	TGTGCCAGCAGAGCTAGAGGACAGTTTCAGGTCACAGATACGCAGTATTTT	CASRARGQFQVTDTQYF
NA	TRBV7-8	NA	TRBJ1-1	TGTGCCAGCAGCTTAGCGCAGGTGAACACTGAAGCTTTCTTT	CASSLAQVNTEAFF
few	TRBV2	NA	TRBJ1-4	TGTGCCAGCAGCAACAGGGAAATGTCGGGTGAAAAACTGTTTTTT	CASSNREMSGEKLFF
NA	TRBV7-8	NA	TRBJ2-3	TGTGCCAGCACGAAGGGGAGCCCAGATACGCAGTATTTT	CASTKGSPDTQYF
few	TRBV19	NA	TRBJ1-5	TGTGCCAGTAGTATGACCGGGGGGAATCAGCCCCAGCATTTT	CASSMTGGNQPQHF
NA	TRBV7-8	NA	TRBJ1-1	TGTGCCAGCAGCTTAACGCTGAACACTGAAGCTTTCTTT	CASSLTLNTEAFF
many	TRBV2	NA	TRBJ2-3	TGTGCCAGCAGTGACGGGTCAGGGGCAGATACGCAGTATTTT	CASSDGSGADTQYF
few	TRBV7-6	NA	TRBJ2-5	TGTGCCAGCAGCTTAGGTGTAATGAACAGGCTGTACCAAGAGACCCAGTACTTC	CASSLGVMNRLYQETQYF
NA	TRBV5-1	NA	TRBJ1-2	TGCGCCAGCAGCTTGAATAGTGGACCTCGGAACTATGGCTACACCTTC	CASSLNSGPRNYGYTF
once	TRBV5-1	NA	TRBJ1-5	TGCGCCAGCAGCTTAGTCGGTGGCAATCAGCCCCAGCATTTT	CASSLVGGNQPQHF
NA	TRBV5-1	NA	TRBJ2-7	TGCGCCAGCAGCTTGGATGAACCTTCCTACGAGCAGTACTTC	CASSLDEPSYEQYF
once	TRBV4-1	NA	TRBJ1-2	TGCGCCAGCAGCTCCAAGATACCAGAAGGAATCTACTATGGCTACACCTTC	CASSSKIPEGIYYGYTF
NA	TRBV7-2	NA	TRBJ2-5	TGTGCCAGCGGTCCCCGAGGGGAGACCCAGTACTTC	CASGPRGETQYF
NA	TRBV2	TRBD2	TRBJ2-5	TGTGCCAGCAGCCGAACTAGCGGGGTGGCACAAGAGACCCAGTACTTC	CASSRTSGVAQETQYF
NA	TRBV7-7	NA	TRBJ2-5	TGTGCTAGCAGCCGAATCGGGCAGGCACAAGAGACCCAGTACTTC	CASSRIGQAQETQYF
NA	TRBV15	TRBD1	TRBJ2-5	TGTGCCACCAGAACCCTACGAGGGACCCCGAGGGGGCAGACCCAGTACTTC	CATRTLRGTPRGQTQYF
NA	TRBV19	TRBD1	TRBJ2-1	TGTGCCAGTACCCGACAGGGAACCTCCTACAATGAGCAGTTCTTC	CASTRQGTSYNEQFF
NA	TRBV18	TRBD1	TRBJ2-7	TGTGCCAGCTCATCCGGGACAGACTACGAGCAGTACTTC	CASSSGTDYEQYF
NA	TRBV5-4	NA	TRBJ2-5	TGTGCCAGCAGCGGGGGACTCGTAGAGACCCAGTACTTC	CASSGGLVETQYF
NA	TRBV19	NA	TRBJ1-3	TGTGCCAGTAGTCTCTCGGACACCGTCTCTGGAAACACCATATATTTT	CASSLSDTVSGNTIYF
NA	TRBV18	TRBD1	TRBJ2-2	TGTGCCAGCTCACCTGCGGGACAGGGGGCACCCGGGGAGCTGTTTTTT	CASSPAGQGAPGELFF
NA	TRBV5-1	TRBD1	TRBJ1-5	TGCGCCAGCAAATCTACTAAGGCAGGGGGCGGGGATAGCAATCAGCCCCAGCATTTT	CASKSTKAGGGDSNQPQHF
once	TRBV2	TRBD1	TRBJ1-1	TGTGCCAGCAGTGCTGACAGGGGGAACACTGAAGCTTTCTTT	CASSADRGNTEAFF
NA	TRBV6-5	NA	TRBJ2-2	TGTGCCAGCAGTTACCAGTTGCGGACGAACACCGGGGAGCTGTTTTTT	CASSYQLRTNTGELFF
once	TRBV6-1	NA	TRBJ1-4	TGTGCCAGCAGCGGGGGGGAAAAACTGTTTTTT	CASSGGEKLFF
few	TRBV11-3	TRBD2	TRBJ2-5	TGTGCCAGCAGCTCCCGACTAGCGGGGGGGCCGGAGGAGACCCAGTACTTC	CASSSRLAGGPEETQYF
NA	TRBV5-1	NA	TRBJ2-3	TGCGCCAGCTCCCCGGCCCGGGACATAATCACAGATACGCAGTATTTT	CASSPARDIITDTQYF
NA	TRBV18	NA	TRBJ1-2	TGTGCCAGCTCACCAGGGTCCAGCGACGACTATGGCTACACCTTC	CASSPGSSDDYGYTF
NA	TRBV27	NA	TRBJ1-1	TGTGCCAGCAGTGCTCTCGGGGGGCTAGAGGACACTGAAGCTTTCTTT	CASSALGGLEDTEAFF
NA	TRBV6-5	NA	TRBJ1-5	TGTGCCAGCAGCATAAGGGGCCAGCCCCAGCATTTT	CASSIRGQPQHF
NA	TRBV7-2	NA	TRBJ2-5	TGTGCCAGCAGCTTTGTGGGGCGCGGGGAGACCCAGTACTTC	CASSFVGRGETQYF
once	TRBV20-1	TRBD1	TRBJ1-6	TGCAGAGACAGGGCCGTGCCACCCCTCCACTTT	CRDRAVPPLHF
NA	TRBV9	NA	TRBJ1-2	TGTGCCAGCAGCGAGCAGGAAGTTCTCAGGGGCTACACCTTC	CASSEQEVLRGYTF
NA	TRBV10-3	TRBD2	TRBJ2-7	TGTGCCATCAGCCTGGGACTAGCGGGGGGGCTTGCCTACGAGCAGTACTTC	CAISLGLAGGLAYEQYF
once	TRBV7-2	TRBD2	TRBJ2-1	TGTGCCAGCAGCTTAAGACCGGGACTAGCGGGATACGAGCAGTTCTTC	CASSLRPGLAGYEQFF
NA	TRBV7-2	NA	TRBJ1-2	TGTGCCAGCAGCTCTTACCGGGCACAACTTTATGGCTACACCTTC	CASSSYRAQLYGYTF
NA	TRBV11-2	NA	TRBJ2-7	TGTGCCAGCAGCTTAGACCGCGTGAGCGGATACGAGCAGTACTTC	CASSLDRVSGYEQYF
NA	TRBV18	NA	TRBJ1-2	TGTGCCAGCTCACCGGGGACGAACGGCGGCCACACCTTC	CASSPGTNGGHTF
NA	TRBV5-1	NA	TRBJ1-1	TGCGCCAGCAGCTTGGCCGGACCCGGAATGAACACTGAAGCTTTCTTT	CASSLAGPGMNTEAFF
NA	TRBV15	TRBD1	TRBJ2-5	TGTGCCACCAGCTTGGACAGGGGTGGGGAGACCCAGTACTTC	CATSLDRGGETQYF
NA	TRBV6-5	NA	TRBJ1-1	TGTGCCACCCACCCAAGTATGGGGACTGAAGCTTTCTTT	CATHPSMGTEAFF
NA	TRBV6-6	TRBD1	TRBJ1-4	TGTGCCAGCAGTACCCTACAGGGGGTTGGGGAAAAACTGTTTTTT	CASSTLQGVGEKLFF